One sample yielded the 28 T cell receptor beta chains listed below, sequenced in a study of CD8 T cells in ankylosing spondylitis. Whole-study findings and limits: Characteristic of ankylosing spondylitis blood, it appeared, was a TCR beta motif comprising roughly eight highly homologous variants.

TCRdb re-called the 5' RACE reads through MiXCR, storing one row per CDR3 protein. Found here are approximately 400,000 distinct CDR3 sequences, under 20% of them singletons; the top ten hold 0.95% to 1.1%. Which antigens these TCRs recognize remains unknown. Sequencing used blood, either unsorted or a sorted T cell fraction (not recorded which). The receptors were gathered from a male donor with ankylosing spondylitis.

The chain is built from TRBV27 and TRBJ2-7; TRBD1 agrees at 8 bases. With V trimmed by 7 bases and J by 6 bases, 11 bases remained unmatched. This CDR3 region has 14 residues. Germline CDR1 and CDR2: MNHEY and SMNVEV (reference sequence). This CDR3 reads CASKEWTGMSEQYF. CDR3 in DNA: TGTGCCAGCAAGGAGTGGACAGGGATGAGCGAGCAGTACTTC.

This clonotype has a handful of counts. The rearrangement uses TRBV25-1 and TRBJ1-3, with D maybe TRBD1 (6 bases). This CDR3 spans 16 amino acids. Germline V gene data show CDR1 as MGHDK and CDR2 as SYGVNS. Trimming pared 0 bases from V and 1 base from J, leaving 10 bases between. CDR3 nucleotides: TGTGCCAGCAGTGAATATAGAGGGGGTTCTGGAAACACCATATATTTT. It translates to CASSEYRGGSGNTIYF. Full variable domain (outside the CDR3, taken from reference TRBV25-1 and TRBJ1-3): EADIYQTPRYLVIGTGKKITLECSQTMGHDKMYWYQQDPGMELHLIHYSYGVNSTEKGDLSSESTVSRIRTEHFPLTLESARPSHTSQYLCASSEYRGGSGNTIYFGEGSWLTVV.

This clonotype was seen at least ten times. The V gene is TRBV19, the J gene TRBJ1-2, with a possible D match to TRBD1 (5 bases). Trimming stripped 6 bases from V and 2 bases from J, with 10 bases between. This CDR3 has 13 amino acids. Germline-derived CDR1 and CDR2 are LNHDA and SQIVND (reference sequence). CDR3 sequence reads: CASSWDGNYGYTF. CDR3 bases: TGTGCCAGTAGCTGGGACGGAAACTATGGCTACACCTTC.

This chain links TRBV5-6 with TRBJ1-3; D is possibly TRBD1 (6 bases). V was trimmed by 2 bases and J by 8 bases, leaving 11 bases between them. The CDR3 has 13 residues. In germline, CDR1 is SGHDT, CDR2 YYEEEE. CDR3: CASSFLGGDTIYF. The CDR3 DNA sequence: TGTGCCAGCAGCTTTTTAGGGGGAGACACCATATATTTT. Complete variable domain (other parts from reference TRBV5-6 and TRBJ1-3): DAGVTQSPTHLIKTRGQQVTLRCSPKSGHDTVSWYQQALGQGPQFIFQYYEEEERQRGNFPDRFSGHQFPNYSSELNVNALLLGDSALYLCASSFLGGDTIYFGEGSWLTVV.

CDR3 protein: CASSSQGAKNNEQFF. The CDR3 DNA reads as TGCGCCAGCAGCTCACAGGGGGCGAAGAACAATGAGCAGTTCTTC. This chain uses TRBV5-1 with TRBJ2-1, with 9 bases lining up with TRBD1. Germline trimming cut 3 bases from V and 5 bases from J; bases unmatched to any gene: 6. Germline V lookup: CDR1 SGHRS, CDR2 YFSETQ. This CDR3 contains 15 residues.

This rearrangement joins TRBV18 to TRBJ2-7; possibly TRBD1 for D (6 bases). The CDR3 contains 14 residues. Trimming took off 2 bases at V and 4 bases at J, with 12 bases between the two ends. Germline V lookup: CDR1 KGHSH, CDR2 LQKENI. The CDR3: CASSPKDSFYEQYF. CDR3 nucleotide sequence: TGTGCCAGCTCACCAAAGGACAGTTTTTACGAGCAGTACTTC.

This clonotype came up a few times. The chain carries TRBV4-1 and TRBJ1-2; D is unresolved. Germline V gene sequence: CDR1 MGHRA, CDR2 YSYEKL. The CDR3 runs to 17 residues. V shed 6 bases and J shed 0 bases, with 20 bases lying between them. The CDR3 DNA follows: TGCGCCAGCAGTTCAAGAGGTGCCGGAGCTACTAACTATGGCTACACCTTC. Protein sequence: CASSSRGAGATNYGYTF.

A few counts support this clonotype. This sequence joins TRBV7-2 and TRBJ2-3, with D tentatively TRBD2 (7 bases). CDR3 length: 13 amino acids. CDR1 is SGHTA and CDR2 is FQGNSA in the germline V gene. Deletions cut 11 bases from V and 3 bases from J, with 15 bases between. CDR3 nucleotides: TGTGCCGCCAGTAGGGGGGGAACAGATACGCAGTATTTT. This encodes CAASRGGTDTQYF.

This clonotype appeared a few times. This rearrangement joins TRBV5-1 to TRBJ2-1, with a tentative D call TRBD1 (5 bases). CDR1 is SGHRS, CDR2 YFSETQ, per germline. V was trimmed by 4 bases and J by 7 bases, leaving 18 bases between them. The CDR3 loop spans 15 amino acids. The CDR3 DNA follows: TGCGCCAGCAGCCCGCGGCCGACAGTTTGGAATGAGCAGTTCTTC. Its translation is CASSPRPTVWNEQFF.

V gene TRBV7-3 combines with J gene TRBJ2-3; D remains ambiguous. The CDR3 loop spans 15 amino acids. The germline V gene has CDR1 SGHTA and CDR2 FQGTGA. Trimming stripped 4 bases from V and 1 base from J, with 12 bases between. The CDR3 DNA follows: TGTGCCAGCAGCTCCCGCCCATTCGGCACAGATACGCAGTATTTT. Its translation: CASSSRPFGTDTQYF. The full variable domain, completed using reference TRBV7-3 and TRBJ2-3, is GAGVSQTPSNKVTEKGKYVELRCDPISGHTALYWYRQSLGQGPEFLIYFQGTGAADDSGLPNDRFFAVRPEGSVSTLKIQRTERGDSAVYLCASSSRPFGTDTQYFGPGTRLTVL.

V usage is TRBV20-1 and J usage is TRBJ2-7; 9 bases are a match to TRBD2. CDR1 is DFQATT, CDR2 SNEGSKA, per germline (reference sequence). J lost 4 bases, V lost 3 bases, and 7 bases had no gene match. This CDR3 is 14 amino acids long. In DNA form, the CDR3 reads TGCAGTGCTAGCTCCTGGCTAGCGGGGTACGAGCAGTACTTC. It translates to CSASSWLAGYEQYF.

This clonotype was seen a handful of times. The gene calls are TRBV29-1 and TRBJ1-1; possible D gene TRBD1, 6 bases. CDR3 length equals 13 residues. V shed 7 bases and J shed 1 base, with 13 bases lying between them. Germline assignment: CDR1 SQVTM and CDR2 ANQGSEA. The CDR3 protein is CSAANRENTEAFF. CDR3 sequence (DNA): TGCAGCGCTGCAAACAGGGAGAACACTGAAGCTTTCTTT.

This clonotype was counted at least ten times. The V and J genes are TRBV12-3 or TRBV12-4 and TRBJ2-3; possibly TRBD2 for D (6 bases). Trimming took 3 bases from V and 3 from J, leaving 19 bases between them. The CDR3 spans 17 residues. CDR3 sequence (DNA): TGTGCCAGCAGTTTGAGATGGAGCGGGCAACAAACAGATACGCAGTATTTT. It codes for CASSLRWSGQQTDTQYF.

This clonotype has more than one count but fewer than ten. This chain connects TRBV20-1 to TRBJ1-5; 7 positions agree with TRBD1. J lost 4 bases, V lost 6 bases, and 9 bases had no gene match. CDR3 size: 14 residues. Germline assignment: CDR1 DFQATT and CDR2 SNEGSKA (reference sequence). The CDR3 DNA follows: TGCAGTGCCAGACTAGGGACAGAAAATCAGCCCCAGCATTTT. This translates into CSARLGTENQPQHF.

This clonotype turned up a few times. This may come from a read error, since a much larger clone is one base off. The chain joins TRBV11-3 to TRBJ2-1, with D possibly TRBD1 on 5 matching bases. V lost 2 bases and J lost 9, with 8 bases in between. CDR1 is SGHNT and CDR2 is YENEEA in the germline V gene. This CDR3 spans 12 amino acids. CDR3 coding DNA: TGTGCCAGCAGCTTAAAGGGGATTGAGCAGTTCTTC. Its protein product is CASSLKGIEQFF.

This clonotype showed up just a few times. The chain couples TRBV27 to TRBJ2-7; 11 bases align to TRBD2. J lost 6 bases, V lost 1 base, and 8 bases had no gene match. In germline, CDR1 is MNHEY, CDR2 SMNVEV (reference sequence). The CDR3 covers 16 residues. The DNA for the CDR3 is TGTGCCAGCAGTTTATACTCGACTAGCGGGGCTACCGAGCAGTACTTC. Translating it yields CASSLYSTSGATEQYF.

This clonotype was seen a few times. V and J are TRBV12-3 or TRBV12-4 and TRBJ2-2, with 7 bases aligning to TRBD2. With 11 bases clipped from V and 4 bases from J, the junction kept 10 bases outside the gene matches. This CDR3 is built from 14 residues. DNA for the CDR3: TGTGCCCAAACACGCGGGAGCAGCACCGGGGAGCTGTTTTTT. Amino acids: CAQTRGSSTGELFF.

CDR3 residues: CSARLASGNTIYF. The DNA of the CDR3 is TGCAGTGCTAGGCTGGCTTCTGGAAACACCATATATTTT. The gene calls are TRBV20-1 and TRBJ1-3; D is ambiguous. Germline V gene lookup returns CDR1 DFQATT and CDR2 SNEGSKA (reference sequence). The germline V and J ends were trimmed by 3 bases and 1 base, with 7 bases remaining between them. The CDR3 runs 13 residues.

The genes are TRBV2 and TRBJ2-5; D is uncertain. Looked up from germline, CDR1 is SNHLY and CDR2 is FYNNEI. The V gene lost 4 bases and the J gene lost 5 bases, with 11 bases spanning the gap. The CDR3 spans 13 residues. CDR3 bases: TGTGCCAGCAGTGGAGACCTTGGCGAGACCCAGTACTTC. Translation gives CASSGDLGETQYF.

This clonotype was detected a few times. V gene TRBV7-2 combines with J gene TRBJ1-2; the D gene is possibly TRBD1 (5 bases). The CDR3 has 15 amino acids. Germline CDR1 is SGHTA and CDR2 is FQGNSA. The V and J ends lost 1 base and 5 bases respectively, with 14 bases between them. CDR3 bases: TGTGCCAGCAGCTTAGTCCTTGGGGGTAGTTATGGCTACACCTTC. Encoded protein: CASSLVLGGSYGYTF.

This clonotype has just a few counts. This chain connects TRBV20-1 to TRBJ2-7, with 9 bases fitting TRBD2. This CDR3 spans 16 amino acids. Unmatched junction bases numbered 11, after V lost 0 bases and J lost 5 bases. Germline V gene data show CDR1 as DFQATT and CDR2 as SNEGSKA (reference sequence). The CDR3 loop is CSARDPRAGGYDEQYF. The CDR3 DNA reads TGCAGTGCTAGAGATCCCCGGGCGGGGGGGTATGACGAGCAGTACTTC.

The rearrangement uses TRBV11-2 and TRBJ2-5, with 11 positions matching TRBD2. The germline CDR1 and CDR2 sequences are SGHAT and FQNNGV. The CDR3 extends over 15 amino acids. V gave up 6 bases and J gave up 2 bases; unmatched junction bases: 5. CDR3 residues: CASRQGTSGQETQYF. As DNA, the CDR3 is TGTGCCAGCAGACAGGGGACTAGCGGACAAGAGACCCAGTACTTC.

This clonotype was observed a few times. The genes are TRBV3-1 and TRBJ1-6, with 8 bases matching TRBD1. The CDR3 has 18 residues. After removal of 2 bases from V and 10 bases from J, the junction contained 16 bases not matched to a gene. The germline V gene encodes CDR1 LGHDT and CDR2 YNNKEL (reference sequence). The CDR3 DNA sequence: TGTGCCAGCAGCCAACCCCTCGACAGGGGCGGTGGAGACTCACCCCTCCACTTT. Its translation: CASSQPLDRGGGDSPLHF.

This clonotype has only a few counts. The DNA of the CDR3 is TGTGCCAGCAGCTTGGCCCAAGAGGGTAACCTGAGGCACTTT. Protein product: CASSLAQEGNLRHF. V usage is TRBV5-6 and J usage is TRBJ1-6; no reliable D call. This CDR3 region has 14 residues. Germline V gene lookup returns CDR1 SGHDT and CDR2 YYEEEE. Trimming stripped 0 bases from V and 19 bases from J, with 20 bases between.

There are many counts of this clonotype. This chain joins TRBV27 and TRBJ2-1; 7 positions agree with TRBD1. After removal of 7 bases from V and 1 base from J, the junction contained 4 bases not matched to a gene. Germline values: CDR1 MNHEY, CDR2 SMNVEV (reference sequence). The CDR3 spans 14 residues. The CDR3 nucleotides are TGTGCCAGCACCATGACAGGGTCCTACAATGAGCAGTTCTTC. Protein sequence: CASTMTGSYNEQFF.

The genes are TRBV20-1 and TRBJ1-3, with D unclear. Germline assignment: CDR1 DFQATT and CDR2 SNEGSKA (reference sequence). This CDR3 is 14 amino acids long. Trimming removed 3 bases at V and 0 bases at J, with 9 bases between. This chain's CDR3 is CSASLGNSGNTIYF. DNA of the CDR3: TGCAGTGCTAGCTTAGGTAACTCTGGAAACACCATATATTTT.

V and J are TRBV28 and TRBJ2-2, with a tentative D call TRBD2 (6 bases). In germline, CDR1 is MDHEN, CDR2 SYDVKM. V was trimmed by 4 bases and J by 7 bases, leaving 7 bases between them. There are 12 residues in the CDR3. The chain's CDR3 is CASSSSVGELFF. CDR3 nucleotides: TGTGCCAGCAGTTCTAGCGTCGGGGAGCTGTTTTTT.

This clonotype was seen only a few times. The chain links TRBV5-1 to TRBJ2-7, with TRBD1 matching 9 bases. CDR1 and CDR2 (germline): SGHRS, YFSETQ. This CDR3 is 15 amino acids long. The V and J ends lost 0 bases and 3 bases, in that order; junction bases with no gene match: 4. The CDR3 region is CASSLDRGQVYEQYF. The CDR3 nucleotides read TGCGCCAGCAGCTTGGACAGGGGGCAGGTCTACGAGCAGTACTTC.